This T cell receptor beta chain comes out of a study of beta chain features in type 1 diabetes. Whole-study findings and limits: Among type 1 diabetes patients, VDJ junctions had fewer insertions and more deletions. Researchers reported that naive, central memory and Treg TCRB repertoires appeared more similar in patients than in healthy donors. Significant though moderate, a shortening of TCRB CDR3s appeared in all four CD4+ subsets of Type 1 diabetes patients.

About this clone itself: Antigen: not known.

Sequenced material consisted of expressed TCRB transcripts (all of the isolated RNA was reverse transcribed). The repertoire was sequenced with immunoSEQ multiplex PCR; TCRdb's copy has only in-frame clones and lacks some. The sample includes some 900,000 clones, 17% seen only once; the top ten take roughly 0.025%. The single heparinised draw taken from each donor contained around 120 mL of blood on average. The CDR3 runs 16 residues. V lost 0 bases, J lost 3 bases, and 12 bases lay in between. The germline V gene encodes CDR1 SGHVS and CDR2 FNYEAQ. V is TRBV7-6 and J is TRBJ2-1, with D possibly TRBD2 on 5 matching bases. The sequenced material came from naive CD4+ T cells from blood. This clonotype was sampled from a woman aged 18-29 years in good health. This CDR3 reads CASSLASGGGYNEQFF. CDR3 coding DNA: TGTGCCAGCAGCTTAGCTTCAGGAGGTGGCTACAATGAGCAGTTCTTC.